Included here is one T cell receptor (beta chain) sequence, with context. Antigen specificity is unknown. The junction does not match germline at one end; this may be a read error. This sample was taken from a study of tumor-infiltrating lymphocytes in primary liver carcinoma. General observations from the study: Overlap between tumor regions exceeded overlap of tumor with adjacent tissue or blood.

Co-extraction yielded RNA and DNA from around 20-30 mg of unsorted bulk tissue. Chronic HBV infection affected patients, none of whom had received treatment. Researchers generated TCR beta cDNA from around 510 ng of total RNA, relying on a constant-region primer. Libraries of TCR beta came from three nested multiplex PCR rounds with slightly modified ARM-PCR. The two initial PCR rounds, ten to eleven cycles each, used TRBV1-TRBV30 forward and C-beta reverse primers. TCRdb called the multiplex PCR reads again in MiXCR, with one record for every CDR3 protein. The sample records 150,000 to 200,000 distinct CDR3 sequences, around four fifths being singletons. There are 14 residues in the CDR3.

V gene TRBV12-3 or TRBV12-4 combines with J gene TRBJ1-2; 11 bases map to TRBD1. Input material: tumor tissue from primary liver carcinoma. The clonotype originates from a man aged 40-49 years with primary liver carcinoma and hepatitis B virus infection. CDR3 nucleotides: TGTGTCAGCTCATGGACAGGGGGCTATGATGGCTACACCTTC. Translated, it gives CVSSWTGGYDGYTF.